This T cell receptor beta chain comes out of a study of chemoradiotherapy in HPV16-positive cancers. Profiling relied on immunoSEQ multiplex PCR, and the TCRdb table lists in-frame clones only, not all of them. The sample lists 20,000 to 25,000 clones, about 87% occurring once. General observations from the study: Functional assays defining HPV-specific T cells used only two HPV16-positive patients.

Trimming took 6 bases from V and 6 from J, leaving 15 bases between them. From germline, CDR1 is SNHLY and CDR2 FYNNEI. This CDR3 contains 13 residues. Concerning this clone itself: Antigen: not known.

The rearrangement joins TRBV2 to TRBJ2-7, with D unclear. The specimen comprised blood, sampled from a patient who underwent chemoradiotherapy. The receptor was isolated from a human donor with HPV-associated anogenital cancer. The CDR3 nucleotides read TGTGCCAGCAGGGAGAGGTTCCTAGGCGAGCAGTACTTC. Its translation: CASRERFLGEQYF.